The 3 T cell receptor beta chains reported below all come from one sample, sequenced in a study of cytomegalovirus exposure and HLA in healthy donors. PCR employed 60 Vbeta and 13 Jbeta primers. TCRdb's copy holds only in-frame clones and misses some; the assay was immunoSEQ multiplex PCR. The ten top clones account for roughly 1.4%, within a sample of 100,000 to 150,000 clones. The source material was PBMCs. The receptors stem from a woman aged 40 to 55 in good health and CMV-seronegative.

The chain combines TRBV7-9 with TRBJ2-5; D remains unclear. V gave up 6 bases and J gave up 5 bases, with 7 bases separating them. Germline V lookup: CDR1 SEHNR, CDR2 FQNEAQ (reference sequence). The CDR3 spans 11 residues. In DNA form, the CDR3 reads TGTGCCAGCAGTTTTCGGGAGACCCAGTACTTC. Amino acids: CASSFRETQYF.

A word on this clone: Germline is not matched at one junction end, which may reflect a read error. This same CDR3 is encoded by further DNA sequences in the sample. The V and J genes are TRBV27 and TRBJ1-1, with 7 bases aligning to TRBD1. The CDR3 runs 15 residues. From germline, CDR1 is MNHEY and CDR2 SMNVEV (reference sequence). CDR3 coding DNA: TGCGCCAGCGGACCCGCGGGACAGCGGAACACTGAAGCTTTCTTT. Translation gives CASGPAGQRNTEAFF.

The gene calls are TRBV5-6 and TRBJ1-3; 10 bases map to TRBD1. CDR1 and CDR2 (germline): SGHDT, YYEEEE. J lost 5 bases, V lost 2 bases, and 7 bases had no gene match. The CDR3 length is 16 residues. For the CDR3, the DNA is TGTGCCAGCAGCTTACTGACAGGGGGCGGACGAAACACCATATATTTT. Its protein is CASSLLTGGGRNTIYF.